This TCR beta chain was found in a study of blood T cell repertoires in COVID-19. The wider study: Sources were T cells, B-cell-depleted T cells, or PBMCs; the material itself was cDNA or gDNA.

With V trimmed by 3 bases and J by 6 bases, 2 bases remained unmatched. The CDR3 runs 14 residues. Germline CDR1 and CDR2: MNHEY and SMNVEV (reference sequence). Methods used by the authors: The assay estimated nucleated cells by amplifying reference gene primers. TCRdb's copy holds only in-frame clones and misses some; the assay was immunoSEQ multiplex PCR. The V and J calls and clone size were taken over from that table, and D and trimming were inferred from the DNA. The sample lists more than 95,000 clones; over 75% were seen once. This clone was recorded many times. The source of this sequence is a man aged 60-69 years with acute or convalescent COVID-19. This chain connects TRBV27 to TRBJ2-3; 11 nucleotides agree with TRBD2. Sequences were obtained from peripheral blood. The chain's CDR3 is CASSLSSGGDTQYF. Here the CDR3 DNA reads TGTGCCAGCAGTTTGTCTAGCGGGGGGGATACGCAGTATTTT.